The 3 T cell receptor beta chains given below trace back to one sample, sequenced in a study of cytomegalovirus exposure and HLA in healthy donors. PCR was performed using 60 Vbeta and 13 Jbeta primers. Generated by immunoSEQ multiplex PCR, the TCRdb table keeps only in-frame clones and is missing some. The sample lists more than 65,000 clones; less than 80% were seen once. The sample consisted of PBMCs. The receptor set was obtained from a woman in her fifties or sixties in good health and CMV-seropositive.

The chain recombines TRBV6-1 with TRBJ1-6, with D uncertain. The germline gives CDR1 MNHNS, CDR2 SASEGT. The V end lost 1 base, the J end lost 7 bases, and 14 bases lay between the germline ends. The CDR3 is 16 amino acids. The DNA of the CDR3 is TGTGCCAGCAGTGAAGAGGTACACAGTTTAAATTCACCCCTCCACTTT. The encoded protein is CASSEEVHSLNSPLHF.

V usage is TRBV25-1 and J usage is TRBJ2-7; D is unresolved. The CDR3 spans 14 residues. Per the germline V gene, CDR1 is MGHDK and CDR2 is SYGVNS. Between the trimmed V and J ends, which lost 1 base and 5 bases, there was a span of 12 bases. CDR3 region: CASSESISGDEQYF. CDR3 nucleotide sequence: TGTGCCAGCAGTGAATCTATCTCAGGTGACGAGCAGTACTTC.

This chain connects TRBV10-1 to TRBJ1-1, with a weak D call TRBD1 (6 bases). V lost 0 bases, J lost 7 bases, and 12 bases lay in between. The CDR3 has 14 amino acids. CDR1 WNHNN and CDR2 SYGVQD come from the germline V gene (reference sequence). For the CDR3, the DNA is TGCGCCAGCAGTGAGTCGGGGACATGGGATGAAGCTTTCTTT. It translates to CASSESGTWDEAFF.